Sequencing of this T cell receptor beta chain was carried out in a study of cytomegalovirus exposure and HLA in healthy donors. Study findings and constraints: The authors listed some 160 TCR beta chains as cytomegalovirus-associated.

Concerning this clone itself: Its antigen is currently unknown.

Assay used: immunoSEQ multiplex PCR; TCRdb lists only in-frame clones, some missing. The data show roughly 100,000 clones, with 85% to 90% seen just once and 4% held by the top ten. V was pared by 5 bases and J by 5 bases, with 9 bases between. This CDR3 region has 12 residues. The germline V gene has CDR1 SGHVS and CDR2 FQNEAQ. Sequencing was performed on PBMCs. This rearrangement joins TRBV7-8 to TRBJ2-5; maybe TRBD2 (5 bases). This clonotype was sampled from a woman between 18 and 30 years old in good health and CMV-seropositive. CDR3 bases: TGTGCCAGCAGCCACACTAGGGAGACCCAGTACTTC. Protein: CASSHTRETQYF.